The present T cell receptor (beta chain) was sequenced within a study of T cells in Graves' hyperthyroidism and ophthalmopathy. Diagnosis of hyperthyroidism was new in patients aged 18 to 65, and its duration was under 2 months. Uncontrolled infections, other autoimmune diseases, pregnancy or lactation led to exclusion of patients. Study observations and caveats: Ophthalmopathy prediction by the model preceded onset by a median about 6.5 months. Ophthalmopathy and stable hyperthyroidism were told apart by a 13 V-J model.

This clonotype was observed a few times. Its antigen remains unknown. There were TCR beta CDR3 regions amplified from RNA transcripts. HTBI primers were used for first-round RT-PCR of the TCR CDR3. TCRdb re-analysed the multiplex PCR reads in MiXCR, keeping a single row per CDR3 protein. The sample contains hundreds of thousands of distinct CDR3 sequences, around 39% of which appear only once. There are 15 residues in the CDR3. Germline V lookup: CDR1 SGHNT, CDR2 YENEEA. V lost 1 base and J lost 4, with 13 bases in between. This chain links TRBV11-3 with TRBJ2-5; either TRBD1 or TRBD2 may supply D (5 bases each). Sequencing was done on a sample of blood. This TCR derives from a man aged 18 to 29 with Graves' hyperthyroidism. CDR3 coding DNA: TGTGCCAGCAGCTTAGTCCCGGGGCCCGGAGAGACCCAGTACTTC. This sequence encodes CASSLVPGPGETQYF. The whole variable domain, filled in from reference TRBV11-3 and TRBJ2-5, reads EAGVVQSPRYKIIEKKQPVAFWCNPISGHNTLYWYLQNLGQGPELLIRYENEEAVDDSQLPKDRFSAERLKGVDSTLKIQPAELGDSAVYLCASSLVPGPGETQYFGPGTRLLVL.